The clone carrying this T cell receptor (beta chain) was recorded a few times. Its antigen remains unidentified. This sample is part of a study of CD8+CD57+ T cells in acquired aplastic anemia. Whole-study context: The sorted CD4+ and CD8+ cells yielded an average around 3 ug of DNA. Findings and limits, study-wide: Comparison of patients with controls identified approximately 28 shared CD8+ CDR3 sequences. In CD8+ cells, Simpson's diversity showed no significant difference between patients and controls.

CD8+CD57+ cell expansion had been shown by flow cytometry in patients chosen for sequencing. The blood sampling took place in patients who had so far received no therapy. CDR1 and CDR2 from the germline V gene are ENHRY and SYGVKD. This CDR3 spans 13 amino acids. Trimming pared 6 bases from V and 5 bases from J, leaving 14 bases between. Genomic DNA templated the TCR beta VDJ and CDR3 profiling. TCRdb re-derived calls from the reads in MiXCR, one entry per CDR3 protein. The data contain 150,000 to 200,000 distinct CDR3 sequences, roughly 48% of them singletons. Sequencing input: sorted CD4+, CD8+, or CD8+CD57+ T cells (not recorded which) from PBMCs. This sequence joins TRBV10-3 and TRBJ2-7, with D hard to call. The receptor was derived from a human donor with aplastic anemia. The CDR3 DNA follows: TGTGCCATCAGCCGCGACGGGTCCAACGAGCAGTACTTC. Amino acids: CAISRDGSNEQYF.